The 10 T cell receptor beta chains below were found in one sample sequenced in a study of blood T cell repertoires in COVID-19. Sequenced by immunoSEQ multiplex PCR; TCRdb stores in-frame clones only, minus some. In the table there are approximately 96,000 clones, about 95% of which are singletons. Source material: peripheral blood. The receptors derive from a human donor with active COVID-19. The donor label of this sample is uncertain.

J is TRBJ2-7 and V is TRBV6-5; TRBD1 might be the D (5 bases). The CDR3 totals 11 residues. CDR1 and CDR2 (germline): MNHEY, SVGAGI. V was shortened by 7 bases and J by 10 bases, with 14 bases between the two germline ends. The CDR3 is CASTTAGQQYF. For the CDR3, the DNA is TGTGCCAGCACGACGGCAGGGCAACAGTACTTC.

The chain is built from TRBV19 and TRBJ1-4; D is uncertain. CDR3 length: 17 residues. V was pared by 4 bases and J by 0 bases, with 15 bases between. Germline CDR1 reads LNHDA; CDR2 reads SQIVND (reference sequence). CDR3 region: CASSTEGSLTTNEKLFF. The CDR3 coding sequence is TGTGCCAGTAGTACAGAGGGCAGTTTAACAACTAATGAAAAACTGTTTTTT.

The V and J genes are TRBV7-8 and TRBJ2-4; 7 bases line up with TRBD1. V lost 1 base to trimming and J lost 4 bases; unmatched junction nucleotides: 7. Germline V lookup: CDR1 SGHVS, CDR2 FQNEAQ. This CDR3 is built from 16 residues. This CDR3 is CASSLDHRGQKNIQYF. The CDR3 DNA follows: TGTGCCAGCAGCTTAGATCATCGGGGACAGAAAAACATTCAGTACTTC.

This chain connects TRBV19 to TRBJ2-7, with 7 positions matching TRBD2. V lost 5 bases and J lost 0; bases outside the gene matches: 7. The CDR3 length is 15 residues. In germline, CDR1 is LNHDA, CDR2 SQIVND (reference sequence). CDR3 nucleotide sequence: TGTGCCAGTAGTCCCCTCGGGACTACCTCCTACGAGCAGTACTTC. Translating it yields CASSPLGTTSYEQYF.

This clone was recorded once. The rearrangement joins TRBV6-5 to TRBJ1-5, with D maybe TRBD1 (5 bases). Trimming took off 6 bases at V and 1 base at J, with 13 bases between the two ends. The CDR3 length is 15 residues. Germline V gene data show CDR1 as MNHEY and CDR2 as SVGAGI. The CDR3 protein is CASSLRGLSNQPQHF. In nucleotides, the CDR3 is TGTGCCAGCAGCCTAAGGGGCCTAAGCAATCAGCCCCAGCATTTT.

In nucleotides, the CDR3 is TGTGCCAGCAGCCAAGACCCTCCCGCCAGGGGCAGAGAGCAGTTCTTC. Its protein is CASSQDPPARGREQFF. J is TRBJ2-1 and V is TRBV3-1 (or the pseudogene TRBV3-2), with D tentatively TRBD1 (6 bases). This CDR3 is built from 16 residues. V dropped 0 bases and J dropped 10 bases, with 19 bases sitting between them. CDR1 LGHDT and CDR2 YNNKEL come from the germline V gene (reference sequence).

The CDR3: CASSPRGFELRNQPQHF. CDR3 DNA: TGTGCCAGCAGCCCCCGGGGATTCGAGCTTCGCAATCAGCCCCAGCATTTT. The chain links TRBV7-8 to TRBJ1-5; D is undetermined. V was clipped by 5 bases and J by 2 bases, with 19 bases between them. The germline V gene has CDR1 SGHVS and CDR2 FQNEAQ. CDR3 size: 17 residues.

The genes are TRBV5-1 and TRBJ1-2; 8 bases are shared with TRBD1. The germline CDR1 and CDR2 sequences are SGHRS and YFSETQ. Losses at the gene ends were 4 bases for V and 4 bases for J; bases not matched to a gene: 9. The CDR3 is 15 amino acids. The CDR3 DNA follows: TGCGCCAGCAGCCACCGGGACAGGTTAACCTATGGCTACACCTTC. Translation gives CASSHRDRLTYGYTF.

The chain is built from TRBV6-5 and TRBJ2-7; 7 bases are shared with TRBD1. The CDR3 spans 15 residues. CDR1 is MNHEY, CDR2 SVGAGI, per germline. Losses at the gene ends were 0 bases for V and 6 bases for J; bases not matched to a gene: 8. The CDR3 loop is CASSYSWQGEIEQYF. In DNA form, the CDR3 reads TGTGCCAGCAGTTACTCGTGGCAGGGGGAAATCGAGCAGTACTTC.

The chain carries TRBV7-2 and TRBJ2-5, with D possibly matching TRBD2 (7 bases). The CDR3 has 14 residues. Germline V gene data show CDR1 as SGHTA and CDR2 as FQGNSA. V lost 7 bases to trimming and J lost 2 bases, with 14 bases between them. The CDR3 DNA is TGTGCCAGCAATCCTAGGGGGGGGCAAGAGACCCAGTACTTC. Its protein is CASNPRGGQETQYF.